The clone carrying this T cell receptor (beta chain) was observed a few times. The antigen remains unidentified. This specimen comes from a study of molecular identifiers for immune sequencing clone quantification. General observations from the study: Reports indicate spiked Jurkat TCR RNA from one cell could be found among around 970,000 naive cells.

TCRdb re-derived calls from the PCR reads in MiXCR, one entry per CDR3 protein. The table lists about 510,000 distinct CDR3 sequences, roughly 26% of them singletons, with 0.76% in the top ten. This clonotype was sampled from a human donor in good health. Some libraries in this study had Jurkat cell RNA spiked in. Sequencing input: naive CD8+ T cells from blood, with Jurkat cell RNA spiked in. Subset denoted: FACS-sorted CD8+CD4-CCR7+CD45RA+ naive T cells.

The CDR3 protein is CASSHGGDEQYF. In nucleotides, the CDR3 is TGTGCCAGCAGCCATGGAGGGGACGAGCAGTACTTC. The rearrangement joins TRBV5-5 to TRBJ2-7; maybe TRBD2 (6 bases). Trimming removed 4 bases at V and 5 bases at J, with 10 bases between. This CDR3 contains 12 residues. CDR1 is SGHKS, CDR2 YYEKEE, per germline (reference sequence).